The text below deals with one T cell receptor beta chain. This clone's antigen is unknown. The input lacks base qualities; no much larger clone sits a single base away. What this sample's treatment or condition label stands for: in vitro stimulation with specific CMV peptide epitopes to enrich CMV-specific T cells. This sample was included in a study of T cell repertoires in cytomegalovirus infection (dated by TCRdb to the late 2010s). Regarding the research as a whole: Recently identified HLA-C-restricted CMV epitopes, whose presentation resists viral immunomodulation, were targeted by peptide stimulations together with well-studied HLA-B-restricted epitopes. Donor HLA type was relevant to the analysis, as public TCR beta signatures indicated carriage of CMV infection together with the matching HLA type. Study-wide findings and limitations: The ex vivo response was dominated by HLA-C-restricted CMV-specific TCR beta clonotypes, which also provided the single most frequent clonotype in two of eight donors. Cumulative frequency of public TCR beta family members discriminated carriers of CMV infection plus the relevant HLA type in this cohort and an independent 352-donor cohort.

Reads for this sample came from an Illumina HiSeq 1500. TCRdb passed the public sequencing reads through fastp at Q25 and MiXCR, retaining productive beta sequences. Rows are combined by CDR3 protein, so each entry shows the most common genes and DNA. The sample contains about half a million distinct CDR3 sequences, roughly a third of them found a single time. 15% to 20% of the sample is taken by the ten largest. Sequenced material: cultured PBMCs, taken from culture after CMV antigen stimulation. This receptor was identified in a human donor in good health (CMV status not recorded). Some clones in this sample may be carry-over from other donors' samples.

The CDR3 loop reads CASSQRGNTQYF. The DNA reads as follows: TGTGCCAGCAGCCAACGGGGGAATACGCAGTATTTT. This chain joins TRBV7-2 to TRBJ2-3, with TRBD2 perhaps the D gene, on 6 matching bases. The germline ends are 10 bases apart after V is trimmed by 5 bases and J by 7 bases. In the germline V gene, CDR1 corresponds to SGHTA and CDR2 to FQGNSA. The CDR3 starts with the cysteine, ends with the phenylalanine, and has 12 residues. Only the CDR3 portion is preserved as DNA: 36 bases, with reading frame beginning at the first base.